This TCR beta chain was identified in a study of T cell clonotyping in hematopoietic cell transplantation. J lost 4 bases, V lost 3 bases, and 0 bases had no gene match. Germline V lookup: CDR1 MNHEY, CDR2 SMNVEV (reference sequence). There are 13 residues in the CDR3. Some clones are missing from TCRdb's copy, which holds only in-frame ones; the method was immunoSEQ multiplex PCR. The data contain under 9,500 clones, approximately 87% of them singletons. Overall study findings and caveats: Higher Inverse Simpson Index values in graft donor and pretransplant recipient predicted broader posttransplant TCR diversity. No sorting was done, leaving CD4 and CD8 contributions mixed. At the given depth, recipient repertoires were over 97% de novo clonotypes.

Worth noting for this clone: Antigen unknown.

The chain has TRBV27 and TRBJ1-5; 7 bases align to TRBD1. The TCR comes from a human patient who had an allogeneic stem cell transplant, so the T cells may come from the graft donor. The donor label of this sample is uncertain. Some clones in this sample may be carry-over from other donors' samples. The specimen comprised PBMCs, sampled 180 days after allogeneic stem cell transplant. The DNA of the CDR3 is TGTGCCAGCAGTTTCAGGGGGAATCAGCCCCAGCATTTT. It is translated as CASSFRGNQPQHF.